These 19 T cell receptor beta chains share one sample of origin, sequenced in a study of sequential checkpoint blockade in melanoma. Treatment in this sample: randomized to nivolumab then ipilimumab (arm A) or the reverse (arm B). TCRdb's copy holds only in-frame clones and misses some; the assay was immunoSEQ multiplex PCR. Seen here are some 31,000 clones, around 88% observed once, and the top ten hold 22%. Sequenced material: CD8+ T cells sorted from blood (inferred from file names), taken from a patient given nivolumab and ipilimumab in sequence. These receptors originate from a human donor with melanoma.

The rearrangement uses TRBV5-4 and TRBJ2-7, with D possibly matching TRBD1 (6 bases). This CDR3 contains 15 residues. V lost 0 bases and J lost 1, with 11 bases in between. Germline CDR1 reads SGHNT; CDR2 reads YYREEE (reference sequence). The chain's CDR3 is CASSLVTGRSYEQYF. The CDR3 region has the DNA TGTGCCAGCAGCTTGGTAACAGGGAGATCCTACGAGCAGTACTTC.

The chain joins TRBV5-1 to TRBJ2-1; TRBD2 aligns across 8 bases. In germline, CDR1 is SGHRS, CDR2 YFSETQ. Trimming cost V 2 bases and J 0 bases; bases outside gene matches: 1. CDR3 length equals 15 residues. In nucleotides, the CDR3 is TGCGCCAGCAGCTTTGGGACTAGCTCCTACAATGAGCAGTTCTTC. As protein: CASSFGTSSYNEQFF.

This chain links TRBV5-6 with TRBJ2-2, with D maybe TRBD1 (6 bases). Germline-derived CDR1 and CDR2 are SGHDT and YYEEEE. Trimming removed 2 bases at V and 2 bases at J, with 13 bases between. This CDR3 region has 16 residues. CDR3 amino acids: CASSLSSDSNTGELFF. As DNA, the CDR3 is TGTGCCAGCAGCTTATCTTCGGACAGCAACACCGGGGAGCTGTTTTTT.

V usage is TRBV29-1 and J usage is TRBJ2-2, with a possible D match to TRBD1 (6 bases). The CDR3 consists of 13 residues. In germline, CDR1 is SQVTM, CDR2 ANQGSEA. Trimming left V 7 bases short and J 10 bases short, with 19 bases between. The CDR3 DNA reads as TGCAGCGGCAGGGGACGGAACGAACCGGAGCTGTTTTTT. It is translated as CSGRGRNEPELFF.

V gene TRBV27 combines with J gene TRBJ2-2; 7 bases agree with TRBD2. Germline trimming cut 5 bases from V and 4 bases from J; bases unmatched to any gene: 10. Germline CDR1 MNHEY, CDR2 SMNVEV (reference sequence). The length of the CDR3 is 16 residues. CDR3 protein: CASSLLRIAGTGELFF. The CDR3 region has the DNA TGTGCCAGCAGTCTCCTACGTATAGCGGGCACCGGGGAGCTGTTTTTT.

CDR3 sequence (DNA): TGTGCCAGCAGCTTGGGGGGGGGAGATAGCAATCAGCCCCAGCATTTT. Amino acids: CASSLGGGDSNQPQHF. V usage is TRBV5-6 and J usage is TRBJ1-5, with D perhaps TRBD1 (5 bases). This CDR3 spans 16 amino acids. Germline CDR1 SGHDT, CDR2 YYEEEE. V shed 0 bases and J shed 0 bases, with 10 bases lying between them.

The chain has TRBV7-8 and TRBJ2-1; D is unclear. This CDR3 spans 13 amino acids. V lost 3 bases, J lost 4 bases, and 7 bases lay in between. CDR1 and CDR2 (germline): SGHVS, FQNEAQ. CDR3 sequence reads: CASSFVIYNEQFF. The CDR3 coding sequence is TGTGCCAGCAGCTTTGTTATTTACAATGAGCAGTTCTTC.

This chain joins TRBV5-6 and TRBJ2-5; 7 nucleotides align to TRBD2. Per germline, CDR1 SGHDT and CDR2 YYEEEE. The CDR3 extends over 15 amino acids. J gave up 7 bases and V 4 bases, and 13 bases lay outside the gene matches. CDR3 nucleotides: TGTGCCAGCAGCCTAGTCCGACTAGCTTTCGTGACCCAGTACTTC. Residues: CASSLVRLAFVTQYF.

This chain connects TRBV29-1 to TRBJ2-1, with TRBD2 identical over 10 bases. CDR1 SQVTM and CDR2 ANQGSEA come from the germline V gene. V lost 4 bases to trimming and J lost 8 bases; unmatched junction nucleotides: 5. CDR3 length: 13 residues. CDR3 amino acids: CSVVSGGADEQFF. For the CDR3, the DNA is TGCAGCGTTGTCAGCGGGGGGGCTGATGAGCAGTTCTTC.

The rearrangement uses TRBV7-9 and TRBJ2-7; TRBD2 is a possible D gene (5 bases). CDR3 size: 16 residues. The V gene lost 1 base and the J gene lost 4 bases, with 17 bases spanning the gap. Germline-derived CDR1 and CDR2 are SEHNR and FQNEAQ (reference sequence). The CDR3 DNA reads TGTGCCAGCAGCTTAGGAGCGGCCTCTTCGGGTTACGAGCAGTACTTC. Encoded protein: CASSLGAASSGYEQYF.

This clone was found once. This sequence joins TRBV7-8 and TRBJ2-3; 9 nucleotides line up with TRBD2. The CDR3 is 20 amino acids. Germline CDR1 and CDR2: SGHVS and FQNEAQ. The V and J ends lost 0 bases and 2 bases, in that order; junction bases with no gene match: 15. The CDR3 DNA follows: TGTGCCAGCAGCTTAGCGGTAGCGGGAGAATACCCTTTACCCACAGATACGCAGTATTTT. Translated, it gives CASSLAVAGEYPLPTDTQYF.

This sequence joins TRBV7-9 and TRBJ2-7; D perhaps matches TRBD2 (5 bases). The germline CDR1 and CDR2 sequences are SEHNR and FQNEAQ (reference sequence). The length of the CDR3 is 13 residues. V shed 3 bases and J shed 4 bases, with 10 bases lying between them. The CDR3 coding sequence is TGTGCCAGCAGCTTGGGTAGCGCGTACGAGCAGTACTTC. Protein sequence: CASSLGSAYEQYF.

This chain joins TRBV28 and TRBJ1-5; no firm D call. The CDR3 runs to 18 residues. V lost 5 bases to trimming and J lost 3 bases, with 23 bases between them. CDR1 and CDR2 (germline): MDHEN, SYDVKM. In DNA form, the CDR3 reads TGTGCCAGCAGTCCCGCGGCATCCGTTCTGGTTGCCAATCAGCCCCAGCATTTT. Protein sequence: CASSPAASVLVANQPQHF.

This clone has a single count. The gene calls are TRBV4-1 and TRBJ1-5; tentative D call: TRBD1 (6 bases). The CDR3 sequence is 16 residues long. Germline lookup yields CDR1 MGHRA and CDR2 YSYEKL. Trimming removed 0 bases from V and 5 bases from J, with 14 bases in between. The CDR3 nucleotides read TGCGCCAGCAGCCAAGAGGCAGGGGAGGGATATCAGCCCCAGCATTTT. As protein: CASSQEAGEGYQPQHF.

V usage is TRBV27 and J usage is TRBJ2-3; 8 nucleotides match TRBD2. CDR1 and CDR2 (germline): MNHEY, SMNVEV (reference sequence). CDR3 length equals 16 residues. Unmatched junction bases numbered 10, after V lost 2 bases and J lost 6 bases. In DNA, the CDR3 is TGTGCCAGCAGTTTACTTCTCGCCGGGGGGGCGGATACGCAGTATTTT. It is translated as CASSLLLAGGADTQYF.

The chain uses TRBV29-1 and TRBJ1-2, with 8 bases lining up with TRBD1. Germline assignment: CDR1 SQVTM and CDR2 ANQGSEA. The CDR3 contains 13 residues. The V segment lost 6 bases and the J segment 8 bases; nucleotides outside the gene matches: 11. The CDR3 nucleotides read TGCAGCGTACCCGGACAGGGCGGGGTGGGCTACACCTTC. This codes for CSVPGQGGVGYTF. The full variable domain, in which reference TRBV29-1 and TRBJ1-2 provide the parts outside the CDR3, is SAVISQKPSRDICQRGTSLTIQCQVDSQVTMMFWYRQQPGQSLTLIATANQGSEATYESGFVIDKFPISRPNLTFSTLTVSNMSPEDSSIYLCSVPGQGGVGYTFGSGTRLTVV.

The chain carries TRBV5-1 and TRBJ2-1, with D possibly matching TRBD2 (7 bases). Germline V gene lookup returns CDR1 SGHRS and CDR2 YFSETQ. V was trimmed by 4 bases and J by 2 bases, leaving 16 bases between them. CDR3 length equals 16 residues. The CDR3 bases are TGCGCCAGCAGCGCGACACAGGGAGGGGCCTACAATGAGCAGTTCTTC. Translated, it gives CASSATQGGAYNEQFF.

This chain joins TRBV4-1 and TRBJ2-1; the match to TRBD1 covers 10 bases. Trimming removed 1 base from V and 4 bases from J; junction bases left unmatched: 7. Germline CDR1 reads MGHRA; CDR2 reads YSYEKL. This CDR3 is built from 17 residues. The CDR3 DNA follows: TGCGCCAGCAGCCAAGCGCCCGGGACAGGGGTTTACAATGAGCAGTTCTTC. Translating it yields CASSQAPGTGVYNEQFF.

CDR3 sequence: CASSSGLAGASSYNEQFF. CDR3 DNA sequence: TGTGCCAGCAGCTCAGGACTAGCGGGAGCTAGCTCCTACAATGAGCAGTTCTTC. V is TRBV7-8 and J is TRBJ2-1; 13 bases are a match to TRBD2. The CDR3 runs 18 residues. Germline CDR1 is SGHVS and CDR2 is FQNEAQ. The trim removed 4 bases at V and 0 bases at J, leaving 6 bases unmatched.